The present T cell receptor (beta chain) was sequenced within a study of a mutant IDH1 vaccine in newly diagnosed glioma. Study-wide context: The treated group averaged approximately 42 years old and was around 62% male, about 38% female. Before enrollment, the patients had been treated with radiotherapy alone, temozolomide alone, or both together. Most of them had received both. Study-wide points: With respect to changes in top peripheral T cell clonotypes, pseudoprogression seemed unrelated.

Concerning this clone itself: Antigen specificity is unknown.

The sample's time point: baseline, week 1 (first vaccination visit). Treatment here: pre-vaccination baseline after standard-of-care therapy. Germline V gene sequence: CDR1 MGHRA, CDR2 YSYEKL. The CDR3 is 14 amino acids. Trimming left V 3 bases short and J 0 bases short, with 8 bases between. Using immunoSEQ multiplex PCR, the repertoire was profiled, and TCRdb retains in-frame clones only, with some absent. The sample has about 46,000 clones, around 86% seen once. The chain uses TRBV4-1 and TRBJ1-1; D uncertain. The clonotype comes from a man aged 35 to 55 with glioma. The input for sequencing was PBMCs, taken from a glioma patient treated with radiotherapy, temozolomide or both. This CDR3 is CASSQGLLNTEAFF. The CDR3 DNA follows: TGCGCCAGCAGCCAGGGGTTGTTGAACACTGAAGCTTTCTTT.